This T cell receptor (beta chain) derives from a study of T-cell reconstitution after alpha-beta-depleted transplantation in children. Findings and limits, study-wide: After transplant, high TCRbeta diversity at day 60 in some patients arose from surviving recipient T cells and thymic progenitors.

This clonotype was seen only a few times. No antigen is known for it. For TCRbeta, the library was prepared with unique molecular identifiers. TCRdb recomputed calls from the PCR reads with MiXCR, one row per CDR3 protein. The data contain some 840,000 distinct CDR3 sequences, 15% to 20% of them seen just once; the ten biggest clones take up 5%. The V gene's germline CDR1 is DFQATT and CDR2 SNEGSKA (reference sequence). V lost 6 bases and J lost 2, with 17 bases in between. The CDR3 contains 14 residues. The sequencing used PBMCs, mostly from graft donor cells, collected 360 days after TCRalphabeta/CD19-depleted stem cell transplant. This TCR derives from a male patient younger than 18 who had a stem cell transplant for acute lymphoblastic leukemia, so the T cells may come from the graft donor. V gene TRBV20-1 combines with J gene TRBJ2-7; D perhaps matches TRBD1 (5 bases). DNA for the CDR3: TGCAGTGCCTCCGGACATCCCCTAGCCTACGAGCAGTACTTC. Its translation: CSASGHPLAYEQYF.